This TCR beta chain was found in a study of T cells in Graves' hyperthyroidism and ophthalmopathy. RNA transcripts yielded amplified TCR beta CDR3 regions. Carried out on the TCR CDR3, a first-round RT-PCR used the HTBI primer set. MiXCR, applied by TCRdb to the multiplex PCR reads, yields one record per CDR3 protein. The table has 300,000 to 400,000 distinct CDR3 sequences, 18% seen once; the top ten hold 49%. A note on this clonotype: Antigen unknown.

Across 18 months, stable Graves' hyperthyroidism was marked by no progression to ophthalmopathy. Uncontrolled infection, other autoimmune disease, pregnancy or lactation disqualified patients from enrolment. Study-wide results and limits: The blood repertoire included most of the expanded thyroid clonotypes above 0.001.

This receptor was obtained from a woman aged 45-65 years with Graves' hyperthyroidism. Sequencing used blood.

CDR3 DNA sequence: TGTGCCAGTAGTCAGGCCGGGACTAGCGGCAATGAGCAGTTCTTC. Residues: CASSQAGTSGNEQFF. The chain is built from TRBV19 and TRBJ2-1, with 11 bases matching TRBD2. CDR1 and CDR2 from the germline V gene are LNHDA and SQIVND (reference sequence). The CDR3 sequence is 15 residues long. The J segment lost 6 bases and the V segment lost 5 bases, leaving 6 bases of the junction unmatched.